Given below is one T cell receptor (beta chain) in context. This record belongs to a study of blood T cell repertoires in COVID-19. For the study at large: The United States, Italy and Spain were the sources of the acute and convalescent COVID-19 samples. T cells, B-cell-depleted T cells, or PBMCs supplied cDNA or gDNA.

In the authors' workflow: The assay estimated nucleated cells by amplifying reference gene primers. TCRdb keeps only in-frame clones here, not all; method: immunoSEQ multiplex PCR. D and trimming come from the DNA, and the V and J calls and clone size come from that table. The sample has some 300,000 clones; roughly 87% are singletons. V shed 4 bases and J shed 2 bases, with 15 bases lying between them. CDR3 length equals 15 residues. Per germline, CDR1 LGHNT and CDR2 FRNRAP. This chain uses TRBV12-5 with TRBJ2-7, with D perhaps matching TRBD1 (6 bases). Material: peripheral blood. The clonotype was recovered from a man aged 18 to 30 with active or convalescent COVID-19. Written as DNA, the CDR3 is TGTGCTAGTGGTTCCCCCCTGGGGGCAGCCTACGAGCAGTACTTC. Translating gives CASGSPLGAAYEQYF.